This T cell receptor beta chain was profiled in a study of blood T cells in healthy people across ages. It was with a sample-barcoded 5' primer and a J-beta primer mix that a second PCR of roughly 6 to 11 cycles was run. A single record per CDR3 protein comes from TCRdb applying MiXCR to the 5' RACE reads. The table records 1.2 million to 1.5 million distinct CDR3 sequences, 59% of them present only once. Comments on this clonotype: Compared with germline, one end of the junction differs, possibly owing to a read error.

The CDR3 has 14 residues. Germline V gives CDR1 SQVTM, CDR2 ANQGSEA. The specimen was blood. The clonotype originates from a man aged 18 to 29 in good health. The rearrangement links TRBV29-1 to TRBJ2-7; 7 bases map to TRBD1. The CDR3 DNA is TGCAGCGTCGAAGGGACAGAAGCCTCCTACGAGCAGTACTTC. Its protein product is CSVEGTEASYEQYF.